A single sample is the source of the 20 T cell receptor beta chains below, sequenced in a study of T cells in Graves' hyperthyroidism and ophthalmopathy. It was RNA transcripts that yielded the amplified TCR beta CDR3 regions. First-round RT-PCR with HTBI primers amplified the TCR CDR3 region. TCRdb reprocessed the multiplex PCR reads via MiXCR and lists one record per CDR3 protein. The sample has 600,000 to 750,000 distinct CDR3 sequences, approximately 15% seen once. The sequenced sample consisted of blood. Receptors originate from a man aged 45 to 65 with Graves' hyperthyroidism.

This clonotype has ten or more counts. This chain joins TRBV24-1 and TRBJ2-3; D gene unclear. V lost 3 bases to trimming and J lost 0 bases, with 6 bases between them. This CDR3 is 14 amino acids long. CDR1 and CDR2 from the germline V gene are KGHDR and SFDVKD. CDR3 sequence (DNA): TGTGCCACCAGTGATGCCGGCAGCACAGATACGCAGTATTTT. It translates to CATSDAGSTDTQYF.

J is TRBJ1-2 and V is TRBV12-3 or TRBV12-4, with D unresolved. The CDR3 extends over 12 amino acids. V shed 5 bases and J shed 4 bases, with 8 bases lying between them. CDR3 nucleotides: TGTGCCAGCAGTGCCATTCGCTATGGCTACACCTTC. Translated, it gives CASSAIRYGYTF.

The chain couples TRBV12-3 or TRBV12-4 to TRBJ2-2, with D unresolved. CDR3 length: 16 residues. With 3 bases removed from V and 6 bases from J, the gap between germline ends came to 17 bases. Written as DNA, the CDR3 is TGTGCCAGCAGTTTCACCCCTGGGCTAGTTCCCGGGGAGCTGTTTTTT. Its protein is CASSFTPGLVPGELFF.

This clonotype was counted ten times or more. CDR3 sequence reads: CAWSSLGNTIYF. The CDR3 bases are TGTGCCTGGAGCAGCCTCGGAAACACCATATATTTT. The chain uses TRBV30 and TRBJ1-3; D is unclear. From germline, CDR1 is GTSNPN and CDR2 SVGIG (reference sequence). The CDR3 spans 12 residues. Trimming left V 3 bases short and J 4 bases short, with 7 bases between.

The CDR3 DNA reads TGTGCCAGCAGTTCACAGGGGAATGAAAAACTGTTTTTT. This translates into CASSSQGNEKLFF. The chain recombines TRBV27 with TRBJ1-4; the match to TRBD1 covers 7 bases. Germline CDR1 and CDR2: MNHEY and SMNVEV (reference sequence). V lost 4 bases, J lost 5 bases, and 1 base stayed unmatched. The CDR3 is 13 residues long.

This clonotype showed up many times. This sequence joins TRBV12-3 or TRBV12-4 and TRBJ2-1; D is perhaps TRBD2 (6 bases). V was trimmed by 3 bases and J by 3 bases, leaving 12 bases between them. The CDR3 length is 15 residues. The CDR3 region has the DNA TGTGCCAGCAGTTTTGTTAGCGGAGACTACAATGAGCAGTTCTTC. This sequence encodes CASSFVSGDYNEQFF.

A note on this clonotype: This sequence may be a read error, since a much larger clone differs from it by one base. The gene calls are TRBV27 and TRBJ2-3, with D possibly TRBD2 on 5 matching bases. The CDR3 length is 15 residues. Per germline, CDR1 MNHEY and CDR2 SMNVEV (reference sequence). CDR3 amino acids: CASSYWVASTDTQYF. The CDR3 nucleotides read TGTGCCAGTAGTTATTGGGTAGCGAGCACAGATACGCAGTATTTT.

This clonotype was detected a few times. It may be a read error: a sequence one base away is much more abundant. The final CDR3 position lacks the conserved phenylalanine or tryptophan, pointing to a likely read error. The genes are TRBV12-3 or TRBV12-4 and TRBJ1-1; D call uncertain. The CDR3 is made up of 15 amino acids. Trimming cost V 5 bases and J 1 base, with 14 bases left between them. CDR3 in DNA: TGTGCCAGCAGTGCCGGAAGACGGGGGAACACTGAAGCTTTCTCT. Its protein is CASSAGRRGNTEAFS.

This clonotype has ten or more counts. The chain combines TRBV29-1 with TRBJ1-2, with TRBD1 matching 10 bases. The CDR3 loop spans 14 amino acids. The V gene's germline CDR1 is SQVTM and CDR2 ANQGSEA. J lost 6 bases, V lost 3 bases, and 7 bases had no gene match. The CDR3 is CSVDRTGGLDGYTF. The CDR3 DNA reads TGCAGCGTTGACCGGACAGGGGGATTGGATGGCTACACCTTC.

This clonotype was counted at least ten times. V usage is TRBV19 and J usage is TRBJ1-5; no clear D gene. The CDR3 spans 12 residues. Per the germline V gene, CDR1 is LNHDA and CDR2 is SQIVND (reference sequence). V lost 9 bases and J lost 3, with 9 bases in between. CDR3 sequence: CASSPSNQPQHF. CDR3 nucleotide sequence: TGTGCCAGCTCACCATCCAATCAGCCCCAGCATTTT.

This clonotype was observed many times. The genes are TRBV12-3 or TRBV12-4 and TRBJ1-2; D may be TRBD1 (6 bases). V was cut by 2 bases and J by 8 bases, with 21 bases left in between. CDR3 size: 16 residues. The CDR3 bases are TGTGCCAGCAGTTTACGAGGGGGAGCCTCTGTTCGCGGCTACACCTTC. Translated, it gives CASSLRGGASVRGYTF.

There are many counts of this clonotype. J is TRBJ1-3 and V is TRBV7-2; D possibly corresponds to TRBD1 (5 bases). The CDR3 runs 15 residues. The V gene lost 5 bases and the J gene lost 0 bases, with 11 bases spanning the gap. Germline loops: CDR1 SGHTA, CDR2 FQGNSA. The CDR3 coding sequence is TGTGCCAGCAGCCGAGACAGTAACTCTGGAAACACCATATATTTT. Translation gives CASSRDSNSGNTIYF.

V gene TRBV27 combines with J gene TRBJ1-2; D call uncertain. The CDR3 contains 14 residues. V dropped 0 bases and J dropped 6 bases, with 11 bases sitting between them. Germline V gene lookup returns CDR1 MNHEY and CDR2 SMNVEV (reference sequence). The CDR3 DNA is TGTGCCAGCAGTTTATCTTTCGGAGCCGATGGCTACACCTTC. Its translation: CASSLSFGADGYTF.

This clonotype was seen many times. The J gene is TRBJ2-2, the V gene TRBV2; D may be TRBD1 (5 bases). CDR1 SNHLY and CDR2 FYNNEI come from the germline V gene. The CDR3 spans 13 residues. V was shortened by 6 bases and J by 3 bases, with 8 bases between the two germline ends. In DNA, the CDR3 is TGTGCCAGCAGGGTCAGGGACACCGGGGAGCTGTTTTTT. Encoded protein: CASRVRDTGELFF.

This clonotype was recorded once. A much larger clonotype is one base distant, so this may be a read error. The chain uses TRBV7-9 and TRBJ2-7, with 8 nucleotides matching TRBD2. V trimming: 5 bases; J trimming: 6 bases; junction bases outside the gene matches: 9. Germline-derived CDR1 and CDR2 are SEHNR and FQNEAQ (reference sequence). CDR3 length equals 14 residues. The CDR3 loop is CASSRTRTSSEQYF. The CDR3 DNA reads as TGTGCCAGCAGCCGTACCAGGACTAGCAGCGAGCAGTACTTC.

The chain carries TRBV27 and TRBJ2-7, with D possibly matching TRBD2 (5 bases). The germline gives CDR1 MNHEY, CDR2 SMNVEV (reference sequence). CDR3 length: 11 residues. Trimming shortened V by 8 bases and J by 3 bases, and 8 bases separated the two germline ends. CDR3 in DNA: TGTGCCAGCGGGAGTGGCTACGAGCAGTACTTC. It codes for CASGSGYEQYF.

At least ten counts were recorded for this clonotype. V gene TRBV7-2 combines with J gene TRBJ2-3, with a possible D match to TRBD1 (6 bases). V lost 5 bases to trimming and J lost 4 bases, with 10 bases between them. The germline V gene has CDR1 SGHTA and CDR2 FQGNSA. The CDR3 has 13 residues. The CDR3 sequence: CASSPGQSDTQYF. The CDR3 nucleotides are TGTGCCAGCAGCCCGGGACAATCAGATACGCAGTATTTT.

This clonotype has ten or more counts. The V and J genes are TRBV28 and TRBJ1-1; D not resolved. Germline assignment: CDR1 MDHEN and CDR2 SYDVKM. The CDR3 has 13 amino acids. Trimming removed 1 base from V and 8 bases from J, with 11 bases in between. This CDR3 is CASSLYTRREAFF. DNA for the CDR3: TGTGCCAGCAGTTTATATACGCGGAGGGAAGCTTTCTTT.

This chain connects TRBV6-1 to TRBJ2-7, with 11 bases matching TRBD1. This CDR3 has 14 amino acids. Unmatched junction bases numbered 3, after V lost 2 bases and J lost 6 bases. Germline lookup yields CDR1 MNHNS and CDR2 SASEGT. DNA for the CDR3: TGTGCCAGCAGTGAACGGGACAGGGGGGCCGAGCAGTACTTC. Amino acid sequence: CASSERDRGAEQYF.

V usage is TRBV10-2 and J usage is TRBJ2-4; TRBD1 is a possible D gene (5 bases). The germline V gene has CDR1 WSHSY and CDR2 SAAADI. V was trimmed by 6 bases and J by 3 bases, leaving 12 bases between them. The CDR3 consists of 14 residues. The CDR3 loop is CASRDSFHKNIQYF. The DNA of the CDR3 is TGCGCCAGCAGAGACAGTTTCCACAAAAACATTCAGTACTTC.